This is a list of T cell receptor beta chains from one sample in a study of cytotoxic CD8 clonotypes in ibrutinib-treated CLL. Clones were read by immunoSEQ multiplex PCR, and TCRdb kept only the in-frame ones, dropping some. This sample has about 15,000 clones, with approximately 52% found just once. The sequencing here drew on PBMCs, taken at a roughly 22-month disease-progression time point, from a patient treated with ibrutinib. The receptors here all came from a human donor with chronic lymphocytic leukemia. The CDR3 runs from the conserved cysteine through the conserved F or W. D genes are given only for firm matches. For some rows the clone size is stated as once, few or many, or as a class when expanded; others skip it.

>NA|TRBV10-2|TRBJ2-3|TRBD1
CASRYGTGGADTQYF
TGCGCCAGCAGATACGGGACAGGGGGCGCCGATACGCAGTATTTT
>NA|TRBV4-1|TRBJ2-1|NA
CASSQDLRGSNEQFF
TGCGCCAGCAGCCAAGATCTACGGGGAAGTAATGAGCAGTTCTTC
>NA|TRBV25-1|TRBJ1-4|NA
CASSALDRFGLFF
TGTGCCAGCAGTGCCCTGGACAGATTCGGTCTGTTTTTT
>NA|TRBV7-9|TRBJ1-1|NA
CASSLMGGNTEAFF
TGTGCCAGCAGCTTAATGGGGGGGAACACTGAAGCTTTCTTT
>NA|TRBV4-1|TRBJ1-2|NA
CASSQESLRDAGYTF
TGCGCCAGCAGCCAAGAATCCCTCAGGGACGCCGGCTACACCTTC
>few|TRBV5-5|TRBJ2-7|NA
CASSTASYEQYF
TGTGCCAGCTCGACAGCCTCCTACGAGCAGTACTTC
>NA|TRBV5-1|TRBJ1-3|NA
CASSLEVRSGNTIYF
TGCGCCAGCAGCTTGGAAGTACGCTCTGGAAACACCATATATTTT
>few|TRBV10-1|TRBJ2-7|TRBD2
CASSDGTSGTYEQYF
TGCGCCAGCAGTGATGGGACTAGCGGGACCTACGAGCAGTACTTC
>few|TRBV11-2|TRBJ2-3|NA
CASSPTYSTTDTQYF
TGTGCCAGCAGCCCGACATACTCGACCACAGATACGCAGTATTTT
>medium-sized|TRBV19|TRBJ1-6|NA
CASSHRDVNSPLHF
TGTGCCAGTAGCCACAGGGACGTAAATTCACCCCTCCACTTT
>NA|TRBV29-1|TRBJ2-3|TRBD2
CSVARRGVYSDTQYF
TGCAGCGTGGCTAGACGGGGGGTTTACAGTGATACGCAGTATTTT
>NA|TRBV7-6|TRBJ2-2|NA
CASSLYSSNTGELFF
TGTGCCAGCAGCTTATATTCATCGAACACCGGGGAGCTGTTTTTT
>NA|TRBV10-3|TRBJ2-2|NA
CANAPYGGLNTGELFF
TGTGCCAACGCCCCCTATGGCGGTTTAAACACCGGGGAGCTGTTTTTT
>NA|TRBV18|TRBJ2-6|NA
CASSPSRAGRHTSGANVLTF
TGTGCCAGCTCACCAAGCCGGGCCGGCAGACATACGAGTGGGGCCAACGTCCTGACTTTC
>NA|TRBV6-5|TRBJ1-3|TRBD1
CASSYSRGLSGNTIYF
TGTGCCAGCAGTTACTCAAGGGGGCTCTCTGGAAACACCATATATTTT
>NA|TRBV4-1|TRBJ1-2|TRBD1
CASSQEPGQGYYGYTF
TGCGCCAGCAGCCAAGAGCCGGGACAGGGGTACTATGGCTACACCTTC
>NA|TRBV5-1|TRBJ2-7|NA
CASRGRTYEQYF
TGCGCCAGCAGGGGCCGTACCTACGAGCAGTACTTC
>few|TRBV29-1|TRBJ1-1|NA
CSVEGTKTPRPEAFF
TGCAGCGTTGAAGGGACAAAAACCCCCCGGCCTGAAGCTTTCTTT
>few|TRBV2|TRBJ1-6|NA
CASSDLGVDNSPLHF
TGTGCCAGCAGTGACCTCGGCGTGGATAATTCACCCCTCCACTTT
>NA|TRBV4-1|TRBJ1-5|NA
CASSLGAGNQPQHF
TGCGCCAGCAGCCTCGGGGCCGGGAATCAGCCCCAGCATTTT
>NA|TRBV10-1|TRBJ1-1|TRBD1
CASSLDRANTEAFF
TGCGCCAGCTCCCTCGACAGGGCGAACACTGAAGCTTTCTTT
>NA|TRBV28|TRBJ1-2|NA
CASSLGGYGYTF
TGTGCCAGCAGTTTGGGCGGCTATGGCTACACCTTC
>NA|TRBV15|TRBJ1-3|NA
CATSRDNGNTIYF
TGTGCCACCAGCAGGGACAATGGAAACACCATATATTTT
>NA|TRBV6-1|TRBJ1-1|NA
CASSETGTWGAFF
TGTGCCAGCAGTGAAACGGGGACTTGGGGAGCTTTCTTT
>NA|TRBV5-1|TRBJ1-6|TRBD1
CASSTDRPNSPLHF
TGCGCCAGCAGCACGGACAGGCCTAATTCACCCCTCCACTTT
>NA|TRBV29-1|TRBJ1-1|TRBD1
CSVNRGGATEAFF
TGCAGCGTCAACAGGGGAGGGGCGACTGAAGCTTTCTTT
>few|TRBV19|TRBJ2-7|NA
CASSFPGRSYEQYF
TGTGCCAGTAGTTTCCCCGGACGGTCTTACGAGCAGTACTTC
>NA|TRBV29-1|TRBJ2-3|NA
CSVEGPAWRGSTDTQYF
TGCAGCGTTGAAGGGCCGGCTTGGCGGGGAAGCACAGATACGCAGTATTTT
>NA|TRBV5-1|TRBJ2-5|TRBD2
CASSWATSGGAETQYF
TGCGCCAGCAGCTGGGCCACTAGCGGGGGGGCCGAGACCCAGTACTTC
>NA|TRBV5-4|TRBJ2-2|NA
CASSLGGITGELFF
TGTGCCAGCAGCCTTGGGGGGATCACCGGGGAGCTGTTTTTT
>NA|TRBV5-1|TRBJ1-1|NA
CASRLDIVNTEAFF
TGCGCCAGCAGATTGGACATAGTGAACACTGAAGCTTTCTTT
>NA|TRBV18|TRBJ1-2|TRBD1
CASSPGQGSHYGYTF
TGTGCCAGCTCACCAGGACAGGGTTCTCACTATGGCTACACCTTC
>NA|TRBV11-2|TRBJ1-1|NA
CASSLSGNGEAFF
TGTGCCAGCAGCTTATCGGGGAACGGTGAAGCTTTCTTT
>NA|TRBV30|TRBJ2-5|TRBD2
CAWKGLAETQYF
TGTGCCTGGAAGGGACTAGCGGAGACCCAGTACTTC
>few|TRBV2|TRBJ1-2|NA
CASSENAGWNGYTF
TGTGCCAGCAGTGAAAATGCCGGGTGGAATGGCTACACCTTC
>NA|TRBV7-7|TRBJ2-1|NA
CASSLNRDNEQFF
TGTGCCAGCAGCTTAAACAGGGACAATGAGCAGTTCTTC
>NA|TRBV5-1|TRBJ1-2|NA
CASSLTSGSTNYGYTF
TGCGCCAGCAGCCTAACCTCAGGTTCAACTAACTATGGCTACACCTTC
>NA|TRBV15|TRBJ1-6|NA
CATSRDGGSGNSPLHF
TGTGCCACCAGCAGAGATGGGGGATCAGGGAATTCACCCCTCCACTTT
>NA|TRBV2|TRBJ2-4|NA
CASSEATGQGTPYF
TGTGCCAGCAGTGAAGCGACGGGTCAGGGAACTCCGTACTTC
>NA|TRBV2|TRBJ2-4|NA
CASSEEFLAKNIQYF
TGTGCCAGCAGTGAAGAGTTCCTAGCCAAAAACATTCAGTACTTC
>few|TRBV18|TRBJ2-3|NA
CASSPSWGADTQYF
TGTGCCAGCTCACCCTCGTGGGGCGCTGATACGCAGTATTTT
>once|TRBV11-2|TRBJ1-4|TRBD1
CASSLGHRGVHEKLFF
TGTGCCAGCAGCTTAGGTCACAGGGGGGTACATGAAAAACTGTTTTTT
>few|TRBV19|TRBJ1-2|TRBD1
CASSWDRADYGYTF
TGTGCCAGTAGCTGGGACAGGGCGGACTATGGCTACACCTTC
>NA|TRBV7-6|TRBJ2-2|TRBD1
CASSLAGFGQGTGELFF
TGTGCCAGCAGCTTAGCGGGGTTCGGACAGGGCACCGGGGAGCTGTTTTTT